This T cell receptor beta chain was retrieved from a study of cytomegalovirus exposure and HLA in healthy donors. Germline CDR1 SGHNT, CDR2 YYREEE (reference sequence). The CDR3 loop spans 16 amino acids. V trimming: 3 bases; J trimming: 3 bases; junction bases outside the gene matches: 10. To note about this clone: Its antigen is unidentified.

General observations from the study: Prior analysis indicated that the majority of TCR beta V segments exhibited productivity approximately 90% or approximately 30% of the time. According to the study, approximately 150 TCR beta chains were cytomegalovirus-associated.

Researchers ran the PCR with 60 Vbeta and 13 Jbeta primers. The assay was immunoSEQ multiplex PCR, and TCRdb's table has in-frame clones only and misses some. The sample shows some 120,000 clones, 15% of them seen only once. The rearrangement joins TRBV5-4 to TRBJ2-3; 7 bases are a match to TRBD2. Sequencing was done on a sample of PBMCs. The sequence came from a woman between 18 and 29 years old in good health and CMV-seronegative. CDR3 amino acids: CASSSPSGLGTDTQYF. DNA for the CDR3: TGTGCCAGCAGCTCGCCTAGCGGTCTAGGAACAGATACGCAGTATTTT. The variable domain in full, completed from reference TRBV5-4 and TRBJ2-3, reads ETGVTQSPTHLIKTRGQQVTLRCSSQSGHNTVSWYQQALGQGPQFIFQYYREEENGRGNFPPRFSGLQFPNYSSELNVNALELDDSALYLCASSSPSGLGTDTQYFGPGTRLTVL.